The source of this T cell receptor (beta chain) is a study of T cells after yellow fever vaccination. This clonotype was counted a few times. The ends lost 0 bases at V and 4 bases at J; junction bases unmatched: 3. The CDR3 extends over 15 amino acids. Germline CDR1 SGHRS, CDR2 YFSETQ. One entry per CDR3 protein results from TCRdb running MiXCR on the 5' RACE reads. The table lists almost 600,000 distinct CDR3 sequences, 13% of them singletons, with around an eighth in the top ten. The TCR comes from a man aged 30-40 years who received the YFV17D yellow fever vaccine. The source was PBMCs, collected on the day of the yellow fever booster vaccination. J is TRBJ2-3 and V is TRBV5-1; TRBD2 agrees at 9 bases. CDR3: CASSLGGTSPDTQYF. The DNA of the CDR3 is TGCGCCAGCAGCTTGGGCGGGACTAGCCCAGATACGCAGTATTTT. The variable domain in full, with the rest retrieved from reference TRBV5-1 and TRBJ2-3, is KAGVTQTPRYLIKTRGQQVTLSCSPISGHRSVSWYQQTPGQGLQFLFEYFSETQRNKGNFPGRFSGRQFSNSRSEMNVSTLELGDSALYLCASSLGGTSPDTQYFGPGTRLTVL.